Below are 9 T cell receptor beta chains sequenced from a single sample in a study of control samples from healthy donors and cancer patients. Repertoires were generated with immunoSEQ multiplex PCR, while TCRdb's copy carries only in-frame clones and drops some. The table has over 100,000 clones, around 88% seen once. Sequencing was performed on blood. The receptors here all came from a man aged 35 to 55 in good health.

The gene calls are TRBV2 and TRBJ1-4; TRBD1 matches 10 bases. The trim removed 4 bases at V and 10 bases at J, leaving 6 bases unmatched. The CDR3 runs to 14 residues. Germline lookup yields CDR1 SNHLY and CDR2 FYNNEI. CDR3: CASSGGTGVGKLFF. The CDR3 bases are TGTGCCAGCAGTGGCGGGACAGGGGTCGGAAAACTGTTTTTT.

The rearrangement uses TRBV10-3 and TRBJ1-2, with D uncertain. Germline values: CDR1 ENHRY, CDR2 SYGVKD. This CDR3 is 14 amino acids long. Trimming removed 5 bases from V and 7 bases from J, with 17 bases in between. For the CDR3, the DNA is TGTGCCATCAGTTTGAGTCCAAGGGAAGGTGGCTACACCTTC. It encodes CAISLSPREGGYTF.

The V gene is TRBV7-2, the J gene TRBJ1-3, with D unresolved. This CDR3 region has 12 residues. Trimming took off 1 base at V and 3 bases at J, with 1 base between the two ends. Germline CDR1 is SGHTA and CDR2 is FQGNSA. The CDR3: CASSLVGNTIYF. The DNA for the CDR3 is TGTGCCAGCAGCTTAGTTGGAAACACCATATATTTT. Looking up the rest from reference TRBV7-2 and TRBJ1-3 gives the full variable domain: GAGVSQSPSNKVTEKGKDVELRCDPISGHTALYWYRQSLGQGLEFLIYFQGNSAPDKSGLPSDRFSAERTGGSVSTLTIQRTQQEDSAVYLCASSLVGNTIYFGEGSWLTVV.

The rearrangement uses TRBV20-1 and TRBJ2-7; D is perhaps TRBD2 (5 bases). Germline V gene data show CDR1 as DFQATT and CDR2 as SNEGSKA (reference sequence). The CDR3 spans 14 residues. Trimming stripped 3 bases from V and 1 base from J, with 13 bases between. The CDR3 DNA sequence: TGCAGTGCTAGTTCCGGGGTGGGGTCCTACGAGCAGTACTTC. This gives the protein CSASSGVGSYEQYF.

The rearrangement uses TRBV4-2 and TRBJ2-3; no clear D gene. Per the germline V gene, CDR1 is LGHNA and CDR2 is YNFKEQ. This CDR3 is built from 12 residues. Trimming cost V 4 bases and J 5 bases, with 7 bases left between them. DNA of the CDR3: TGTGCCAGCAGCCCTTTCGGAGATACGCAGTATTTT. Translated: CASSPFGDTQYF.

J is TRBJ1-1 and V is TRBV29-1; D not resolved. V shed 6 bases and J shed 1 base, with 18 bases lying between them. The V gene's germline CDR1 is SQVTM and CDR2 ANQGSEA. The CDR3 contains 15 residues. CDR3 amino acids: CSVRTERLGNTEAFF. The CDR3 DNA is TGCAGCGTCCGCACCGAACGCCTGGGGAACACTGAAGCTTTCTTT.

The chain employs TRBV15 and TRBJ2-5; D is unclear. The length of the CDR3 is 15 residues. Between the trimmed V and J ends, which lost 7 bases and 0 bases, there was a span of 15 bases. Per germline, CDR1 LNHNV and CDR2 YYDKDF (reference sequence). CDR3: CATKLRDPDQETQYF. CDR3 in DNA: TGTGCCACCAAATTACGAGACCCGGACCAAGAGACCCAGTACTTC.

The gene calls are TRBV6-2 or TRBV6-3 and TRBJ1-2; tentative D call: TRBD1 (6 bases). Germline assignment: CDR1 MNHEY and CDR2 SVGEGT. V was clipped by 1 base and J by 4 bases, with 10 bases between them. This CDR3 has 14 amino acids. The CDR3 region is CASSYLGQAYGYTF. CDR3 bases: TGTGCCAGCAGTTACTTGGGACAAGCCTATGGCTACACCTTC.

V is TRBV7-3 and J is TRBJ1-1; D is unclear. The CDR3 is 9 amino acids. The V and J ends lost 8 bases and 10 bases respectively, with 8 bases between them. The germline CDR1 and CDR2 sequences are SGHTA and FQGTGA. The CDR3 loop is CASLDRAFF. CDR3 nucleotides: TGTGCCAGCTTAGACCGAGCTTTCTTT.